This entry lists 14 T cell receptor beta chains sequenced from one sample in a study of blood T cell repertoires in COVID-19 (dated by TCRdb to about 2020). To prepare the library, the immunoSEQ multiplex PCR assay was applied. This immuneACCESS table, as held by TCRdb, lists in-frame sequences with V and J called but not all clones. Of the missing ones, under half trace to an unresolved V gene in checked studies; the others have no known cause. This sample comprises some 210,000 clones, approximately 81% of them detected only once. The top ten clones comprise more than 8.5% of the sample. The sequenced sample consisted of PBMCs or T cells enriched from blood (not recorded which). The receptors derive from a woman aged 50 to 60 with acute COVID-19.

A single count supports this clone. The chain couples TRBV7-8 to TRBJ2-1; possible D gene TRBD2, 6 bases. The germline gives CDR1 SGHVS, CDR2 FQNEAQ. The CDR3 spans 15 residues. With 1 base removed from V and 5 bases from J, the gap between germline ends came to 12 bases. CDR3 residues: CASSLVRGYNNEQFF. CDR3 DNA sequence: TGTGCCAGCAGCTTAGTACGGGGGTACAACAATGAGCAGTTCTTC.

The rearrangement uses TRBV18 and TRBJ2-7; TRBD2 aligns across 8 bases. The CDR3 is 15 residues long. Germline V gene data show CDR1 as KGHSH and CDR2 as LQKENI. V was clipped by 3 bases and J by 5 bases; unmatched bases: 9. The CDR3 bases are TGTGCCAGCTCACCCGGAACTAGCGGCGCGCACGAGCAGTACTTC. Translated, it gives CASSPGTSGAHEQYF.

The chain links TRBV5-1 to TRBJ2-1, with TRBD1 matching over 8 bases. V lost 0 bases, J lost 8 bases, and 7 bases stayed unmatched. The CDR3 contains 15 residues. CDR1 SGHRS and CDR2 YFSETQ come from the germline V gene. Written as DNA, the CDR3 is TGCGCCAGCAGCTTGGTTGGACAGGGTTCCGATGAGCAGTTCTTC. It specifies CASSLVGQGSDEQFF.

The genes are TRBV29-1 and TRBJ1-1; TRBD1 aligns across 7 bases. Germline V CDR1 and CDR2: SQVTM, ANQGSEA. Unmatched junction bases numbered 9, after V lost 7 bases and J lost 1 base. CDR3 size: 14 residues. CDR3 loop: CSARDRDRNTEAFF. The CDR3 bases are TGCAGCGCCCGAGACAGGGATCGGAACACTGAAGCTTTCTTT.

The CDR3 DNA reads TGTGCCAGCAGCCAACAAAACCAAGAGACCCAGTACTTC. This gives the protein CASSQQNQETQYF. J is TRBJ2-5 and V is TRBV14; no reliable D call. The CDR3 length is 13 residues. The germline V gene has CDR1 SGHDN and CDR2 FVKESK. Trimming pared 2 bases from V and 0 bases from J, leaving 4 bases between.

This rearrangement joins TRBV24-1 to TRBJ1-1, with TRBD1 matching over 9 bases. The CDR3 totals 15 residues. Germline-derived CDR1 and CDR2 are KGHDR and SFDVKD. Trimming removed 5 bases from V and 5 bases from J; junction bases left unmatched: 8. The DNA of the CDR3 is TGTGCCACCAGTGGTACACAGGGGGCGCGTACTGAAGCTTTCTTT. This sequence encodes CATSGTQGARTEAFF.

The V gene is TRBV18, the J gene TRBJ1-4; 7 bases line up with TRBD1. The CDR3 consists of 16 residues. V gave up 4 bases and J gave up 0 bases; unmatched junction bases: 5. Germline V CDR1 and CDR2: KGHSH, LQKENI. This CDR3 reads CASSRNRGTTNEKLFF. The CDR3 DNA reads TGTGCCAGCTCACGGAACAGGGGAACAACTAATGAAAAACTGTTTTTT.

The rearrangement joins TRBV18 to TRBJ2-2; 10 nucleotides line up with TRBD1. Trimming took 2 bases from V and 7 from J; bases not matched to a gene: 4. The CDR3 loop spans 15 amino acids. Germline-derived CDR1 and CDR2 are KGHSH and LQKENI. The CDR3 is CASSPRTGGIGELFF. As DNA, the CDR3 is TGTGCCAGCTCACCAAGGACAGGGGGGATCGGGGAGCTGTTTTTT.

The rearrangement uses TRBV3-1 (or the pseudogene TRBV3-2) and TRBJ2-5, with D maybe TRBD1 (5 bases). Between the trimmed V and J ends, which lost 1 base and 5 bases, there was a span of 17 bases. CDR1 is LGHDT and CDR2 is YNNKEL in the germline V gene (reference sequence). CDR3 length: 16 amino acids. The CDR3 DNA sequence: TGTGCCAGCAGCCAAGCCGGGCTGGGGCGGCAGGAGACCCAGTACTTC. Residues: CASSQAGLGRQETQYF.

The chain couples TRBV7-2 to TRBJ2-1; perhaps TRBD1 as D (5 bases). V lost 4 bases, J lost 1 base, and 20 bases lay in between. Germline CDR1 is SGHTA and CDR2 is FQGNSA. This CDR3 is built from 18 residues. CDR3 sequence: CASSSRPRTQQSYNEQFF. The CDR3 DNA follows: TGTGCCAGCAGCTCCCGCCCACGGACACAACAATCCTACAATGAGCAGTTCTTC.

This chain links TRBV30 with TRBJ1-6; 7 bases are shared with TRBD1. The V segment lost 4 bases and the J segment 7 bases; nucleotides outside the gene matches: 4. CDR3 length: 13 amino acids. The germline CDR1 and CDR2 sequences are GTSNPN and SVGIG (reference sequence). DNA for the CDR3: TGTGCCTGGACGACAGGGTGGAATTCACCCCTCCACTTT. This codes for CAWTTGWNSPLHF.

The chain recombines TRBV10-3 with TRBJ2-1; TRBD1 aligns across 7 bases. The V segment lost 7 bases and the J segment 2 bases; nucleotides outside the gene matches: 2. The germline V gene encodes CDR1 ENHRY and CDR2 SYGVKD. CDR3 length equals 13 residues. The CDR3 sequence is CAINDRAYNEQFF. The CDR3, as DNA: TGTGCCATCAACGACAGGGCCTACAATGAGCAGTTCTTC.

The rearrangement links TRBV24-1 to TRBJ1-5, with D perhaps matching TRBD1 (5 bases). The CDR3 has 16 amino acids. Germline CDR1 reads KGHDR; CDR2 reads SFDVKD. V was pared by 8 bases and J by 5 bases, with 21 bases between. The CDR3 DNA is TGTGCCACCACCGAACGCCAGGGTTTAGGCGATCAGCCCCAGCATTTT. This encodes CATTERQGLGDQPQHF.

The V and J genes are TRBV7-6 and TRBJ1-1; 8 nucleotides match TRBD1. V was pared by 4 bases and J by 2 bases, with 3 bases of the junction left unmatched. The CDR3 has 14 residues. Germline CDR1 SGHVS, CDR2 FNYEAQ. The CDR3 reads CASSWGQVNTEAFF. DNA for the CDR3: TGTGCCAGCAGCTGGGGACAGGTTAACACTGAAGCTTTCTTT.